What follows are 21 T cell receptor beta chains derived from one specimen sequenced in a study of blood T cell repertoires in COVID-19. Clones were sequenced by immunoSEQ multiplex PCR, and TCRdb holds only the in-frame ones, with some missing. The table has hundreds of thousands of clones, over 75% seen once. The specimen was PBMCs or T cells enriched from blood (not recorded which). The receptor source for this set is a man aged 40-49 years who had recovered from COVID-19.

The chain uses TRBV27 and TRBJ1-3; 7 bases are a match to TRBD1. CDR3 length: 14 amino acids. J gave up 2 bases and V 4 bases, and 2 bases lay outside the gene matches. The germline CDR1 and CDR2 sequences are MNHEY and SMNVEV (reference sequence). CDR3: CASSYRGPGNTIYF. CDR3 sequence (DNA): TGTGCCAGCAGTTACAGGGGCCCTGGAAACACCATATATTTT.

This chain joins TRBV29-1 and TRBJ1-2, with TRBD1 matching 9 bases. The germline V gene has CDR1 SQVTM and CDR2 ANQGSEA. V shed 5 bases and J 3 bases; nucleotides not matched to a gene: 4. This CDR3 is built from 13 residues. The DNA for the CDR3 is TGCAGCGTTTCCCGACAGGGGGACTATGGCTACACCTTC. It codes for CSVSRQGDYGYTF.

This rearrangement joins TRBV9 to TRBJ2-1, with TRBD2 as a possible D gene (7 bases). Trimming shortened V by 2 bases and J by 3 bases, and 15 bases separated the two germline ends. CDR3 length: 16 amino acids. Per the germline V gene, CDR1 is SGDLS and CDR2 is YYNGEE. CDR3 residues: CASSVGLGGHYNEQFF. The CDR3 DNA reads TGTGCCAGCAGCGTTGGGTTGGGGGGGCACTACAATGAGCAGTTCTTC.

The rearrangement links TRBV6-5 to TRBJ1-1; D call uncertain. The V gene's germline CDR1 is MNHEY and CDR2 SVGAGI. The CDR3 runs to 15 residues. The V end lost 0 bases, the J end lost 2 bases, and 10 bases lay between the germline ends. The CDR3 region has the DNA TGTGCCAGCAGTTACTCACAGATTATCAACACTGAAGCTTTCTTT. Amino acids: CASSYSQIINTEAFF.

The chain combines TRBV27 with TRBJ1-2; the match to TRBD1 covers 7 bases. This CDR3 spans 13 amino acids. The V gene end was trimmed by 7 bases and the J gene end by 6 bases; junction bases not matched to a gene: 8. Germline V gene lookup returns CDR1 MNHEY and CDR2 SMNVEV (reference sequence). CDR3 sequence: CASTTQGEDGYTF. CDR3 bases: TGTGCCAGCACCACTCAGGGGGAGGATGGCTACACCTTC.

The chain uses TRBV5-6 and TRBJ2-7; maybe TRBD2 (5 bases). Germline V gives CDR1 SGHDT, CDR2 YYEEEE. V lost 1 base and J 7 bases, leaving 15 bases between the germline ends. CDR3 length: 14 amino acids. The CDR3 DNA follows: TGTGCCAGCAGCTTGTTATCTGGGAGTGGGGAGCAGTACTTC. It specifies CASSLLSGSGEQYF.

The chain couples TRBV6-5 to TRBJ1-2; TRBD1 aligns across 10 bases. Germline assignment: CDR1 MNHEY and CDR2 SVGAGI. The CDR3 is 15 amino acids. Unmatched junction bases numbered 7, after V lost 7 bases and J lost 2 bases. Here the CDR3 reads CASNRDRGVNYGYTF. The DNA for the CDR3 is TGTGCCAGCAACCGGGACAGGGGAGTCAACTATGGCTACACCTTC.

The rearrangement uses TRBV7-2 and TRBJ2-5, with 9 bases fitting TRBD1. CDR1 is SGHTA, CDR2 FQGNSA, per germline. The J segment lost 5 bases and the V segment lost 5 bases, leaving 9 bases of the junction unmatched. The CDR3 has 15 amino acids. CDR3: CASSPSQGAWETQYF. CDR3 nucleotides: TGTGCCAGCAGCCCCTCACAGGGGGCATGGGAGACCCAGTACTTC.

The V call is TRBV5-1, the J call TRBJ1-4, with D perhaps TRBD1 (5 bases). Trimming removed 0 bases from V and 8 bases from J, with 14 bases in between. From germline, CDR1 is SGHRS and CDR2 YFSETQ. The CDR3 sequence is 15 residues long. The CDR3 region has the DNA TGCGCCAGCAGCTTGGCCCGGGGGGTAGGCGAAAAACTGTTTTTT. Encoded protein: CASSLARGVGEKLFF.

The CDR3 region is CASSTGEFYRGEKLFF. CDR3 sequence (DNA): TGTGCCAGCAGCACTGGGGAGTTTTACAGAGGCGAAAAACTGTTTTTT. The chain employs TRBV7-9 and TRBJ1-4, with D unclear. V dropped 5 bases and J dropped 8 bases, with 21 bases sitting between them. This CDR3 has 16 residues. Germline V lookup: CDR1 SEHNR, CDR2 FQNEAQ (reference sequence).

This rearrangement joins TRBV5-4 to TRBJ2-3; D might be TRBD1 (5 bases). The CDR3 is 15 amino acids. CDR1 and CDR2 (germline): SGHNT, YYREEE (reference sequence). V was pared by 7 bases and J by 0 bases, with 15 bases between. The CDR3 here is CASQKGAESTDTQYF. CDR3 nucleotides: TGTGCCAGCCAAAAAGGGGCGGAGAGCACAGATACGCAGTATTTT.

This clone was observed a few times. This chain's CDR3 is CASSQVKGLAGVDQETQYF. CDR3 DNA sequence: TGTGCCAGCAGCCAAGTAAAGGGACTAGCGGGGGTGGACCAAGAGACCCAGTACTTC. This chain uses TRBV4-2 with TRBJ2-5, with 14 bases fitting TRBD2. The CDR3 loop spans 19 amino acids. Per the germline V gene, CDR1 is LGHNA and CDR2 is YNFKEQ. J gave up 0 bases and V 1 base, and 7 bases lay outside the gene matches.

The chain carries TRBV11-2 and TRBJ2-1; D gene uncertain. Germline V CDR1 and CDR2: SGHAT, FQNNGV. V was trimmed by 1 base and J by 9 bases, leaving 7 bases between them. This CDR3 has 12 residues. DNA for the CDR3: TGTGCCAGCAGCTTAGGGCTGCCTGAGCAGTTCTTC. Amino acids: CASSLGLPEQFF.

This chain joins TRBV6-5 and TRBJ1-2, with unresolved D. CDR3 length equals 13 residues. Germline V CDR1 and CDR2: MNHEY, SVGAGI. The V and J ends lost 0 bases and 5 bases respectively, with 7 bases between them. CDR3 amino acids: CASSYSSAYGYTF. The CDR3 DNA is TGTGCCAGCAGTTACTCGAGTGCATATGGCTACACCTTC.

The chain employs TRBV5-4 and TRBJ2-7; 8 nucleotides line up with TRBD1. Trimming at V came to 2 bases and at J to 2 bases, leaving 3 bases not matched to a gene. The CDR3 is made up of 14 amino acids. Germline CDR1 and CDR2: SGHNT and YYREEE (reference sequence). CDR3 nucleotide sequence: TGTGCCAGCAGCTTCGGGACAGGCCCCTACGAGCAGTACTTC. It codes for CASSFGTGPYEQYF.

V is TRBV19 and J is TRBJ1-5; D is uncertain. CDR1 is LNHDA, CDR2 SQIVND, per germline (reference sequence). Deletions cut 0 bases from V and 7 bases from J, with 7 bases between. The CDR3 has 13 amino acids. The CDR3 loop reads CASSIEGGQPQHF. CDR3 nucleotide sequence: TGTGCCAGTAGTATAGAAGGCGGCCAGCCCCAGCATTTT.

The DNA of the CDR3 is TGTGCCAGCAGCCCCCATAGCGGGGCCTACAATGAGCAGTTCTTC. Amino acids: CASSPHSGAYNEQFF. This chain joins TRBV28 and TRBJ2-1, with 8 bases identical to TRBD2. Germline V gives CDR1 MDHEN, CDR2 SYDVKM. The CDR3 spans 15 residues. With 6 bases clipped from V and 2 bases from J, the junction kept 6 bases outside the gene matches.

The J gene is TRBJ1-2, the V gene TRBV28, with D unresolved. The CDR3 is made up of 13 amino acids. Germline V gene sequence: CDR1 MDHEN, CDR2 SYDVKM. Trimming removed 7 bases at V and 4 bases at J, with 13 bases between. The CDR3 region has the DNA TGTGCCAGCATCCCCAGCGGTGGCTATGGCTACACCTTC. Amino acids: CASIPSGGYGYTF.

A few counts support this clone. J is TRBJ1-1 and V is TRBV18, with D possibly TRBD1 on 5 matching bases. Germline V lookup: CDR1 KGHSH, CDR2 LQKENI. V was cut by 3 bases and J by 3 bases, with 8 bases left in between. The CDR3 extends over 13 amino acids. The CDR3 is CASSPQGYTEAFF. The CDR3 nucleotides are TGTGCCAGCTCACCTCAGGGTTACACTGAAGCTTTCTTT.

There are a few counts of this clone. The chain combines TRBV6-5 with TRBJ2-3; 9 bases are a match to TRBD2. The ends lost 3 bases at V and 2 bases at J; junction bases unmatched: 6. The germline V gene has CDR1 MNHEY and CDR2 SVGAGI. This CDR3 comprises 16 residues. The CDR3 nucleotides read TGTGCCAGCAGTTATTTGCGGGGGGGAAACACAGATACGCAGTATTTT. Protein: CASSYLRGGNTDTQYF.

The genes are TRBV5-1 and TRBJ1-1, with D perhaps TRBD1 (5 bases). This CDR3 is 15 amino acids long. Germline loops: CDR1 SGHRS, CDR2 YFSETQ. The V and J ends lost 0 bases and 2 bases respectively, with 11 bases between them. In nucleotides, the CDR3 is TGCGCCAGCAGCTTGGAGGGACTCCACAACACTGAAGCTTTCTTT. Translated, it gives CASSLEGLHNTEAFF.